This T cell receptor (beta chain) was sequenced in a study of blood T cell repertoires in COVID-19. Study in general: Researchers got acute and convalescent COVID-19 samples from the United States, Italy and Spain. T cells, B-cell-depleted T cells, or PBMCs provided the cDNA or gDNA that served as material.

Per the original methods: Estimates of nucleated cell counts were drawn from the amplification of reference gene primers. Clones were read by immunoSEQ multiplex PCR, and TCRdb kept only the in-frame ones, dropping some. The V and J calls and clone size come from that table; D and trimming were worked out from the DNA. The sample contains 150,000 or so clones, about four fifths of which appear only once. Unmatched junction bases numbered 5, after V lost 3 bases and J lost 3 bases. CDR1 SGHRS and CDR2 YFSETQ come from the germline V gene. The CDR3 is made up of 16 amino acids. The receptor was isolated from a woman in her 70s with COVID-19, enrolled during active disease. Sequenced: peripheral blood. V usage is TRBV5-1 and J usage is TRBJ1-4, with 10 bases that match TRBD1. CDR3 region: CASSSGQGSANEKLFF. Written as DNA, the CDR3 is TGCGCCAGCAGCTCGGGACAGGGGAGTGCTAATGAAAAACTGTTTTTT.